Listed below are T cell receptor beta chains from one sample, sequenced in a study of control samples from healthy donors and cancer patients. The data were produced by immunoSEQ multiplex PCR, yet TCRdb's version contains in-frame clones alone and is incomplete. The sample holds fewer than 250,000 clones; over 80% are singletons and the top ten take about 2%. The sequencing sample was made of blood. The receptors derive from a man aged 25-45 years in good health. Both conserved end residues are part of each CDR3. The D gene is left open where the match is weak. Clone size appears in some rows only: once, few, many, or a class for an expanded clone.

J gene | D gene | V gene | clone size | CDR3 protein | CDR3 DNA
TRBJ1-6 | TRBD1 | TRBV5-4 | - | CASSIRDRGGSPLHF | TGTGCCAGCAGCATTAGGGACAGGGGGGGTTCACCCCTCCACTTT
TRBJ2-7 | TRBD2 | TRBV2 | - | CASSLGLAVYEQYF | TGTGCCAGCAGCCTGGGACTAGCGGTCTACGAGCAGTACTTC
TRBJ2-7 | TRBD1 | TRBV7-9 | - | CASSFGTGATYEQYF | TGTGCCAGCAGCTTCGGGACAGGCGCTACCTACGAGCAGTACTTC
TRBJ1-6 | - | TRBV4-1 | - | CASSEGLINSPLHF | TGCGCCAGCAGCGAAGGACTGATTAATTCACCCCTCCACTTT
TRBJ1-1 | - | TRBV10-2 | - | CASREGIMNTEAFF | TGCGCCAGCAGGGAGGGGATCATGAACACTGAAGCTTTCTTT
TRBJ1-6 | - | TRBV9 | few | CASSVMDSSSYNSPLHF | TGTGCCAGCAGCGTCATGGATTCTAGCTCCTATAATTCACCCCTCCACTTT
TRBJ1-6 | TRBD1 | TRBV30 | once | CAWSVLGGGSPLHF | TGTGCCTGGAGTGTACTAGGGGGCGGTTCACCCCTCCACTTT
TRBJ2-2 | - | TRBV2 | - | CASTPRAGELFF | TGTGCCAGCACACCGAGGGCCGGGGAGCTGTTTTTT
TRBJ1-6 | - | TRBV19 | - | CATSTANYNSPLHF | TGTGCCACCTCAACTGCTAATTATAATTCACCCCTCCACTTT
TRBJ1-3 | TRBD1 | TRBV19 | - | CASSQGAGNTIYF | TGTGCCAGTAGCCAGGGGGCTGGAAACACCATATATTTT
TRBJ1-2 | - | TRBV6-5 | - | CASFYNMGPTKGYTF | TGTGCCAGCTTCTACAATATGGGACCGACGAAGGGCTACACCTTC
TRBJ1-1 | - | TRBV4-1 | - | CASSQPGGKGPSTEAFF | TGCGCCAGCAGCCAACCCGGAGGAAAGGGACCGAGCACTGAAGCTTTCTTT
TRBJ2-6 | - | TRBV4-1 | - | CASSLNFGRRSGANVLTF | TGCGCCAGCAGCCTTAACTTCGGACGGAGGTCTGGGGCCAACGTCCTGACTTTC
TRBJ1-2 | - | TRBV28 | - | CASSLQGRGYGYTF | TGTGCCAGCAGTTTACAGGGGAGGGGATATGGCTACACCTTC
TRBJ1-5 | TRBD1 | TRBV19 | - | CASSVGQGGFGNQPQHF | TGTGCCAGTAGTGTCGGACAGGGAGGGTTTGGCAATCAGCCCCAGCATTTT
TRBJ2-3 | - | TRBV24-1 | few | CATSVRSTSTDTQYF | TGTGCCACCAGTGTCCGGTCAACTAGCACAGATACGCAGTATTTT
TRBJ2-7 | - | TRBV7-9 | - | CASSLTGDEQYF | TGTGCCAGCAGCTTAACAGGAGACGAGCAGTACTTC
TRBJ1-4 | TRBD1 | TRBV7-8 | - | CASSSTLDRVNEKLFF | TGTGCCAGCAGCTCGACCCTGGACAGGGTAAACGAAAAACTGTTTTTT
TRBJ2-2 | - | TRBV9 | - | CASSAPGGNTGELFF | TGTGCCAGCAGCGCCCCCGGAGGTAACACCGGGGAGCTGTTTTTT